A single sample gave rise to the 21 T cell receptor beta chains below, sequenced in a study of T cell responses to AZD1222 COVID-19 vaccine (dated by TCRdb to the early 2020s). The library came from the immunoSEQ multiplex PCR assay. This immuneACCESS table, as held by TCRdb, lists in-frame sequences with V and J called but not all clones. Of the missing ones, under half trace to an unresolved V gene in checked studies; the others have no known cause. The sample table shows around 160,000 clones, and roughly nine tenths are seen once. The ten largest account for 3% to 4% of the sample. This specimen's time point label, interpreted: about 28 days (+/-7) after the second vaccine dose. The material sequenced was peripheral blood, taken 28 days after the second AZD1222 dose. All receptors come from an adult who received the AZD1222 COVID-19 vaccine.

The V call is TRBV5-1, the J call TRBJ2-2; D may be TRBD2 (5 bases). Germline V gene sequence: CDR1 SGHRS, CDR2 YFSETQ. The CDR3 contains 14 residues. Trimming took off 6 bases at V and 3 bases at J, with 12 bases between the two ends. The DNA for the CDR3 is TGCGCCAGCAACGGAGGACTTTACACCGGGGAGCTGTTTTTT. This codes for CASNGGLYTGELFF.

This chain joins TRBV4-1 and TRBJ2-7, with TRBD1 matching over 7 bases. The CDR3 totals 15 residues. V shed 3 bases and J 0 bases; nucleotides not matched to a gene: 5. Germline CDR1 is MGHRA and CDR2 is YSYEKL. CDR3 sequence (DNA): TGCGCCAGCAGCCATCCGGACAGGCTCTCCTACGAGCAGTACTTC. Its protein product is CASSHPDRLSYEQYF.

This chain links TRBV18 with TRBJ1-2, with D unclear. Deletions cut 3 bases from V and 5 bases from J, with 10 bases between. Germline loops: CDR1 KGHSH, CDR2 LQKENI. CDR3 size: 13 residues. CDR3 bases: TGTGCCAGCTCACCCGATGTGGGATATGGCTACACCTTC. Translated, it gives CASSPDVGYGYTF.

This clone was seen once. V gene TRBV30 combines with J gene TRBJ2-2, with a weak D call TRBD2 (5 bases). The ends were cut back, 0 bases at V and 3 bases at J, with 14 bases in the middle. The CDR3 extends over 16 amino acids. Germline CDR1 reads GTSNPN; CDR2 reads SVGIG (reference sequence). CDR3 nucleotide sequence: TGTGCCTGGAGTGTCGGGGAGATTGGGGACACCGGGGAGCTGTTTTTT. Protein sequence: CAWSVGEIGDTGELFF.

About this clone itself: At one end the junction does not follow the germline gene, possibly because of a read error. This chain links TRBV27 with TRBJ2-7; TRBD1 might be the D (6 bases). Germline CDR1 is MNHEY and CDR2 is SMNVEV (reference sequence). The CDR3 totals 15 residues. The chain's CDR3 is CASSISTGFSYEQYF. CDR3 nucleotide sequence: TGTGCCAGCAGTATATCCACAGGGTTTTCCTACGAGCAGTACTTC.

The genes are TRBV18 and TRBJ2-7; D not certain. The V gene lost 3 bases and the J gene lost 0 bases, with 3 bases spanning the gap. The V gene's germline CDR1 is KGHSH and CDR2 LQKENI. CDR3 length: 12 residues. The CDR3 nucleotides read TGTGCCAGCTCACCCAGCTCCTACGAGCAGTACTTC. Amino acid sequence: CASSPSSYEQYF.

The chain has TRBV11-3 and TRBJ2-2, with a weak D call TRBD1 (6 bases). Trimming pared 8 bases from V and 4 bases from J, leaving 14 bases between. The CDR3 covers 14 residues. The germline CDR1 and CDR2 sequences are SGHNT and YENEEA. The CDR3, as DNA: TGTGCCAGCGGTCCAGGGGCCAGCACCGGGGAGCTGTTTTTT. This codes for CASGPGASTGELFF.

The rearrangement joins TRBV3-1 (or the pseudogene TRBV3-2) to TRBJ1-1; the D gene is possibly TRBD1 (5 bases). V was pared by 5 bases and J by 11 bases, with 18 bases between. CDR3 size: 13 residues. Germline V gene sequence: CDR1 LGHDT, CDR2 YNNKEL (reference sequence). For the CDR3, the DNA is TGTGCCAGCAGCGCAGCGACGGGACGTGGGGCTTTCTTT. This encodes CASSAATGRGAFF.

The chain has TRBV11-3 and TRBJ2-3, with D possibly matching TRBD2 (5 bases). Germline V CDR1 and CDR2: SGHNT, YENEEA. V dropped 1 base and J dropped 2 bases, with 10 bases sitting between them. The CDR3 spans 15 residues. CDR3 sequence reads: CASSLGGSSTDTQYF. The DNA for the CDR3 is TGTGCCAGCAGCTTAGGAGGGAGCTCCACAGATACGCAGTATTTT.

The rearrangement joins TRBV7-3 to TRBJ2-5; unclear D gene. CDR1 and CDR2 (germline): SGHTA, FQGTGA. This CDR3 region has 13 residues. V was shortened by 4 bases and J by 1 base, with 7 bases between the two germline ends. The CDR3 is CASSSQAQETQYF. The CDR3 DNA is TGTGCCAGCAGCTCCCAAGCCCAAGAGACCCAGTACTTC.

The V and J genes are TRBV12-3 or TRBV12-4 and TRBJ2-7; D unresolved. CDR3 length: 13 amino acids. V was trimmed by 6 bases and J by 3 bases, leaving 12 bases between them. The CDR3 loop is CASSPDIYYEQYF. The CDR3 DNA reads as TGTGCCAGCAGCCCCGACATATACTACGAGCAGTACTTC.

The J gene is TRBJ1-1, the V gene TRBV4-3; unclear D gene. CDR3 length: 13 residues. The V end was cut by 0 bases, the J end by 5 bases, with 7 bases between. Germline V lookup: CDR1 LGHNA, CDR2 YSLEER. The CDR3 reads CASSQDVGTEAFF. CDR3 DNA sequence: TGCGCCAGCAGCCAAGATGTAGGGACTGAAGCTTTCTTT.

V is TRBV7-9 and J is TRBJ1-1; D not resolved. V shed 1 base and J shed 4 bases, with 7 bases lying between them. The CDR3 has 13 amino acids. Germline CDR1 SEHNR, CDR2 FQNEAQ (reference sequence). The CDR3 loop reads CASSLGLGTEAFF. Here the CDR3 DNA reads TGTGCCAGCAGCTTAGGTCTGGGCACTGAAGCTTTCTTT. The whole variable domain, filled in from reference TRBV7-9 and TRBJ1-1, reads DTGVSQNPRHKITKRGQNVTFRCDPISEHNRLYWYRQTLGQGPEFLTYFQNEAQLEKSRLLSDRFSAERPKGSFSTLEIQRTEQGDSAMYLCASSLGLGTEAFFGQGTRLTVV.

The chain uses TRBV11-2 and TRBJ2-2; no definite D call. Germline CDR1 SGHAT, CDR2 FQNNGV. V was cut by 5 bases and J by 5 bases, with 12 bases left in between. This CDR3 comprises 14 residues. Here the CDR3 DNA reads TGTGCCAGCAGCCCAACCTCAAGGACCGGGGAGCTGTTTTTT. Its translation: CASSPTSRTGELFF.

This sequence joins TRBV6-2 or TRBV6-3 and TRBJ1-1; D not certain. The CDR3 runs 13 residues. In germline, CDR1 is MNHEY, CDR2 SVGEGT. Trimming removed 2 bases at V and 1 base at J, with 5 bases between. The DNA for the CDR3 is TGTGCCAGCAGTTACCTGGGGAACACTGAAGCTTTCTTT. Residues: CASSYLGNTEAFF.

The chain employs TRBV4-2 and TRBJ2-3, with D perhaps TRBD2 (5 bases). V was trimmed by 0 bases and J by 2 bases, leaving 15 bases between them. Germline assignment: CDR1 LGHNA and CDR2 YNFKEQ. There are 17 residues in the CDR3. The CDR3 DNA reads as TGTGCCAGCAGCCAAGATGGCCTAGCAGGAATCACAGATACGCAGTATTTT. Translation gives CASSQDGLAGITDTQYF.

This chain connects TRBV30 to TRBJ2-3; possibly TRBD2 for D (6 bases). With 1 base removed from V and 2 bases from J, the gap between germline ends came to 13 bases. CDR1 and CDR2 (germline): GTSNPN, SVGIG (reference sequence). The CDR3 totals 15 residues. CDR3 in amino acids: CAWSATGSSTDTQYF. The CDR3 nucleotides read TGTGCCTGGAGTGCCACCGGGAGCTCCACAGATACGCAGTATTTT.

This clone was seen only a few times. The gene calls are TRBV12-5 and TRBJ2-6; the match to TRBD2 covers 7 bases. There are 20 residues in the CDR3. J lost 0 bases, V lost 0 bases, and 11 bases had no gene match. Germline V lookup: CDR1 LGHNT, CDR2 FRNRAP. CDR3 nucleotide sequence: TGTGCTAGTGGTTTGGTTCCCGCCGGCGGGGGTTACTCTGGGGCCAACGTCCTGACTTTC. Translated, it gives CASGLVPAGGGYSGANVLTF.

A remark on this clone: At one boundary the junction diverges from the germline segment, which might be a read error. The chain combines TRBV13 with TRBJ2-1; 8 nucleotides agree with TRBD2. There are 12 residues in the CDR3. Germline lookup yields CDR1 PRHDT and CDR2 FYEKMQ (reference sequence). CDR3 sequence reads: CASSAKGTRSVF. The CDR3 DNA reads TGTGCCAGCAGCGCGAAGGGGACTAGATCGGTCTTC.

The J gene is TRBJ2-7, the V gene TRBV7-9; D remains unclear. The germline V gene has CDR1 SEHNR and CDR2 FQNEAQ (reference sequence). The CDR3 has 12 amino acids. The V gene lost 1 base and the J gene lost 4 bases, with 5 bases spanning the gap. DNA for the CDR3: TGTGCCAGCAGCTTAGTTACGTACGAGCAGTACTTC. Protein product: CASSLVTYEQYF.

This sequence joins TRBV3-1 (or the pseudogene TRBV3-2) and TRBJ2-7; the D gene is possibly TRBD2 (6 bases). CDR3 length: 15 residues. Between the trimmed V and J ends, which lost 1 base and 5 bases, there was a span of 15 bases. Germline values: CDR1 LGHDT, CDR2 YNNKEL (reference sequence). The CDR3 is CASSQGPLAIHEQYF. CDR3 sequence (DNA): TGTGCCAGCAGCCAAGGACCACTAGCAATCCACGAGCAGTACTTC.